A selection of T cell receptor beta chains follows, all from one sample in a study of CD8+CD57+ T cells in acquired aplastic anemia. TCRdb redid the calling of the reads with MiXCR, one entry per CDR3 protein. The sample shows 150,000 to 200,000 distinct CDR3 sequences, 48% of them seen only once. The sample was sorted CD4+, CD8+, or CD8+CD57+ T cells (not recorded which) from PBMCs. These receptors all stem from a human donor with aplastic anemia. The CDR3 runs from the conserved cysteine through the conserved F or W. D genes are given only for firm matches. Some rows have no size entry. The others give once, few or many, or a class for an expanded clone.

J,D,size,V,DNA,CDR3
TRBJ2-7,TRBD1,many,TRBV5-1,TGCGCCAGCAACCCACCGGGACAGGATTACGAGCAGTACTTC,CASNPPGQDYEQYF
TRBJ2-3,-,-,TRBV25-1,TGTGCCAGCAGTGAATCCAGCGCAGATACGCAGTATTTT,CASSESSADTQYF
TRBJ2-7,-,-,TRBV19,TGTGCCAGTACCCCCCGAGGCTATTCCTACGAGCAGTACTTC,CASTPRGYSYEQYF
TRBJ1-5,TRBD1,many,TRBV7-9,TGTGCCACCCCGGACAGGGGACGAGCATTT,CATPDRGRAF
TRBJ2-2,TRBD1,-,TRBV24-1,TGTGCCACCAGTGATACAAAATCGACAGGGGGTTCCGGGGAGCTGTTTTTT,CATSDTKSTGGSGELFF
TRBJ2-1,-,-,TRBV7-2,TGTGCCAGCAAGAGACCCGCCTACAATGAGCAGTTCTTC,CASKRPAYNEQFF
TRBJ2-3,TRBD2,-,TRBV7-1,TGTGCCAGCAGCTCAGTGGATCTGACTAGCGGGGGGGCCGCAGATACGCAGTATTTT,CASSSVDLTSGGAADTQYF
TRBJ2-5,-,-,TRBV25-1,TGTGCCAGCAGTGATCCCCGGGCCGGAGAGACCCAGTACTTC,CASSDPRAGETQYF
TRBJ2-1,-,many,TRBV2,TGTGCCAGCAGTGATGTGGGTCATGAGCAGTTCTTC,CASSDVGHEQFF
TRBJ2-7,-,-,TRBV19,TGTGCCAGTAGTATCAGAGGGTTCCCTAACGAGCAGTACTTC,CASSIRGFPNEQYF
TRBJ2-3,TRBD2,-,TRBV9,TGTGCCAGCAGCGTCGGGGGGGGACAATTGTTGACAGATACGCAGTATTTT,CASSVGGGQLLTDTQYF
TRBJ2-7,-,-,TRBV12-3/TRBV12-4,TGTGCCAGCAGTGTAGGGACAAAAGGGCACGAGCAGTACTTC,CASSVGTKGHEQYF
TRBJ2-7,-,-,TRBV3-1,TGTGCCAGCAGCCGGGGCAGGGGCTTCTACGAGCAGTACTTC,CASSRGRGFYEQYF
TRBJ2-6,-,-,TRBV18,TGTGCCAGCTCACCACAACAGAGCTCTGGGGCCAACGTCCTGACTTTC,CASSPQQSSGANVLTF
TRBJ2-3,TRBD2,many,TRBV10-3,TGTGCCATCAGTGAGTGGGCGGGGGACACAGATACGCAGTATTTT,CAISEWAGDTDTQYF
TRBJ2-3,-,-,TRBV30,TGTGCCTGGAGCCTCGGCGGGGCCAGCACAGATACGCAGTATTTT,CAWSLGGASTDTQYF
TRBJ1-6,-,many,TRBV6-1,TGTGCCAGCAGACCCTCGGGGGATAATTCACCCCTCCACTTT,CASRPSGDNSPLHF
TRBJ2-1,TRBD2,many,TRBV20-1,TGCAGTGCTAGAGACTTGGCTAGCGGGGGGCCTAGCTCCTACAATGAGCAGTTCTTC,CSARDLASGGPSSYNEQFF
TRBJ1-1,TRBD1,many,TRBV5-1,TGCGCCAGCAGCTGGGGGGGACAGGGACGTGAAGCTTTCTTT,CASSWGGQGREAFF
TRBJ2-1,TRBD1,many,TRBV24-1,TGTGCCACCAGTGATAGGGACAGCAGCTACAATGAGCAGTTCTTC,CATSDRDSSYNEQFF
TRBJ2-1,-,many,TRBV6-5,TGTGCCAGCAAGAAGGACGGTTACAATGAGCAGTTCTTC,CASKKDGYNEQFF
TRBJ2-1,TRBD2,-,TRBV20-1,TGCAGTGCTAGAACCGGGACTAGCGGCTACAATGAGCAGTTCTTC,CSARTGTSGYNEQFF
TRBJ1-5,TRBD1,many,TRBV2,TGTGCCAGCAGGGGGACAGGGGCTCAGCCCCAGCATTTT,CASRGTGAQPQHF
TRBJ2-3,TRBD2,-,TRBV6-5,TGTGCCAGCAGTTTAGCGGGGGGGCCGTCAGATACGCAGTATTTT,CASSLAGGPSDTQYF
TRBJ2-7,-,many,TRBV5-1,TGCGCCAGCAGCTTAATCCCGGGGCTGGACGAGCAGTACTTC,CASSLIPGLDEQYF
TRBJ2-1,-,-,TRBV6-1,TGTGCCAGCAACCCTGGAGTCTACAATGAGCAGTTCTTC,CASNPGVYNEQFF
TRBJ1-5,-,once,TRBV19,TGTGCCAGTAGCGAAGGGGCGAGCAATCAGCCCCAGCATTTT,CASSEGASNQPQHF
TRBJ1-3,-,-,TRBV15,TGTGCCACCAGCAGAGCCCAGGGGACTGGAAACACCATATATTTT,CATSRAQGTGNTIYF
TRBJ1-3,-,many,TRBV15,TGTGCCACCAGCAGAGATCTCCTTGTCGGACCAACACGAAACACCATATATTTT,CATSRDLLVGPTRNTIYF
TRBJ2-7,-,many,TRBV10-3,TGTGCCATCAGTGAGTCTTTTGGTGTGTACGAGCAGTACTTC,CAISESFGVYEQYF
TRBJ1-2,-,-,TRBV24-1,TGTGCCACCAGTGACCGGGACCGGGGGCGGGATGGCTACACCTTC,CATSDRDRGRDGYTF
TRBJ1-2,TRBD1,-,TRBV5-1,TGCGCCAGCAGCTTGGAGGCAGGGGGCGATGGCTACACCTTC,CASSLEAGGDGYTF
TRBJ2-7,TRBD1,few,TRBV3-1,TGTGCCAGCAGCCAAGGGGACGGGGACAGGGTCTACGAGCAGTACTTC,CASSQGDGDRVYEQYF
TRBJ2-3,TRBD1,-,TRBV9,TGTGCCAGCAGCTTCGGGACAGGTAGCACAGATACGCAGTATTTT,CASSFGTGSTDTQYF
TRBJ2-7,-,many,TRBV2,TGTGCCAGCCACCGGGACTCCTACGAGCAGTACTTC,CASHRDSYEQYF
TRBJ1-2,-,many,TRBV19,TGTGCCAGTAACGCAGGCCAGAATAACTATGGCTACACCTTC,CASNAGQNNYGYTF
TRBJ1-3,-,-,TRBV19,TGTGCCAGTACCCGCTTTGCCTCGGGTGGAAACACCATATATTTT,CASTRFASGGNTIYF
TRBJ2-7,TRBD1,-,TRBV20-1,TGCAGTGCAACCGGGACAGGGGGGACCTACGAGCAGTACTTC,CSATGTGGTYEQYF
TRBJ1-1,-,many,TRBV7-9,TGTGCCAGCAGCGTTGAGGGGGGGAACACTGAAGCTTTCTTT,CASSVEGGNTEAFF
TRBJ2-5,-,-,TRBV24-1,TGTGCCACCAGTGACGCCAGGGGAGCGGAGACCCAGTACTTC,CATSDARGAETQYF
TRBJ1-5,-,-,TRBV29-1,TGCAGCCTTAGTTGGGGGGGCTTTGGCAATCAGCCCCAGCATTTT,CSLSWGGFGNQPQHF
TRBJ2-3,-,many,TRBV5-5,TGTGCCAGCAGCTTACAGGGTTTAGATACGCAGTATTTT,CASSLQGLDTQYF
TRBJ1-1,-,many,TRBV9,TGTGCCAGCCAAGGACCGAACACTGAAGCTTTCTTT,CASQGPNTEAFF
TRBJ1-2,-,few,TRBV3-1,TGTGCCAGCAGCCCCGGGGGGGGAGCGAACTATGGCTACACCTTC,CASSPGGGANYGYTF
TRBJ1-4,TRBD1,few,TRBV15,TGTGCCACCAGCAGAGATGGCAGGGGGCAGGGTGAAAAACTGTTTTTT,CATSRDGRGQGEKLFF
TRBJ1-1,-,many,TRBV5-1,TGCGCCAGCAGTTTACGGGGCTCTGAAGCTTTCTTT,CASSLRGSEAFF
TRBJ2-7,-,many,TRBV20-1,TGCAGTGCTAGTGTCGCCGCCAATCTAGCCTACGAGCAGTACTTC,CSASVAANLAYEQYF
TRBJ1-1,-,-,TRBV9,TGTGCCAGCAGCGCCCTCAACACTGAAGCTTTCTTT,CASSALNTEAFF
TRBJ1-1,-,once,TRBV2,TGTGCCAGCAGTGAGGGACCGACGAACACTGAAGCTTTCTTT,CASSEGPTNTEAFF
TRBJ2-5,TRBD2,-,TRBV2,TGTGCCAGCAGTGCTAGACCCCGACTAGCGGGGGGACAAGAGACCCAGTACTTC,CASSARPRLAGGQETQYF
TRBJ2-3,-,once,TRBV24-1,TGTGCCACCAGTGATTTATACTCCTTGGGGCGCACAGATACGCAGTATTTT,CATSDLYSLGRTDTQYF
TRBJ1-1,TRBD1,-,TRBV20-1,TGCAGTGCTAGAGATAGAAGGACAGGGGGGACAAACACTGAAGCTTTCTTT,CSARDRRTGGTNTEAFF
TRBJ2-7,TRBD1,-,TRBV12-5,TGTGCTAGTGGTTATACAGGGGTCGAGCAGTACTTC,CASGYTGVEQYF
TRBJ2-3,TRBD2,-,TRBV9,TGTGCCAGCAGCGTAGCGCTAGCGGGAGGATTAGATACGCAGTATTTT,CASSVALAGGLDTQYF
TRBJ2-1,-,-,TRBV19,TGTGCCAGTAGTGCCTCTAGGGTCAGGTACAATGAGCAGTTCTTC,CASSASRVRYNEQFF
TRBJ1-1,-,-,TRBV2,TGTGCCAGCGCCAGGAACACTGAAGCTTTCTTT,CASARNTEAFF
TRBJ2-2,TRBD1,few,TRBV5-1,TGCGCCGGCAGCTACTACTCGAGACAGGGTATGGACGGGGAGCTGTTTTTT,CAGSYYSRQGMDGELFF
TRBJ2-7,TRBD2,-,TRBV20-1,TGCAGTGCGGCCAGACTAGCGGCAACCTACGAGCAGTACTTC,CSAARLAATYEQYF
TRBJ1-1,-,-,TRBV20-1,TGCAGTGCTAGAACCACGGGAGCTTTCTTT,CSARTTGAFF
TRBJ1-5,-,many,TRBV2,TGTGCCAGCAGAGACAGAGTGGGTCAGCCCCAGCATTTT,CASRDRVGQPQHF